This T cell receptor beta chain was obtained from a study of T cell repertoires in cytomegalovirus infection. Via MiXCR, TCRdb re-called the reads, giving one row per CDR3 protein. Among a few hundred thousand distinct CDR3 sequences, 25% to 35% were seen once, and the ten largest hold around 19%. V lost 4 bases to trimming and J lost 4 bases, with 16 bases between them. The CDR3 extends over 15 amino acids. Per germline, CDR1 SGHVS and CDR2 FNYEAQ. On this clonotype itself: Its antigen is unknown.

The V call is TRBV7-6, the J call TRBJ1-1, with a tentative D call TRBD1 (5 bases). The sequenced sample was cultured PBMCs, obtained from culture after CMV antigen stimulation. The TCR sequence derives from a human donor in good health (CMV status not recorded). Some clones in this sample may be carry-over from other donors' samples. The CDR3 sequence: CASSSRDGRGTEAFF. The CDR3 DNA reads TGTGCCAGCAGCTCCCGGGACGGGCGGGGCACTGAAGCTTTCTTT.